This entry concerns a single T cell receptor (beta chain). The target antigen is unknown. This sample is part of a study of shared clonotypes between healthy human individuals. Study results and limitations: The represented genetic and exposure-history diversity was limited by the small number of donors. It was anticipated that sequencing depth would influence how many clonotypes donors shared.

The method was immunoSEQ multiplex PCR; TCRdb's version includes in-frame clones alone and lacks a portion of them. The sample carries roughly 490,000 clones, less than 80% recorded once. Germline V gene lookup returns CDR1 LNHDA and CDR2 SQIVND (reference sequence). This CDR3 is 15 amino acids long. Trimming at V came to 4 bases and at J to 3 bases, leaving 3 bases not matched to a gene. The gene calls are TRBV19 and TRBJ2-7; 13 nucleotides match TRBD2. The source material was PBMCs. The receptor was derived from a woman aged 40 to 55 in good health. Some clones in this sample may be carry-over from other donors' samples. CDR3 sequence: CASSTGLAGDYEQYF. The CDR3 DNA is TGTGCCAGTAGTACCGGACTAGCGGGAGACTACGAGCAGTACTTC.